This TCR beta chain was retrieved from a study of CD8+CD57+ T cells in acquired aplastic anemia (dated by TCRdb to the late 2010s). For the wider study: DNA extracted from sorted CD4+ and CD8+ cells had a mean of roughly 3 ug, with a range of roughly 0.18 to 27.4 ug. CD8+CD57+ expansion was defined as frequency above the mean frequency observed in healthy subjects.

Summary of the overall study and its limitations: Although 25 to 30 CD8+ CDR3 sequences were shared by patients and controls, these sequences appeared highly expressed in patients and within the immunodominant clones of patients. CD8+ Simpson's diversity did not differ significantly between patients and healthy controls (P=0.060).

Genomic DNA was used as template for profiling of TCR beta VDJ combinations and CDR3 sequences. An Illumina HiSeq 2000 was the platform used for TCR repertoire sequencing. In the source study's methods: TRBV/TRBJ rearrangement plots, CDR3 size and DJ length profiles, and Simpson's diversity index were used to assess repertoires. Whichever DNA sequence was most abundant in the deep sequencing data was defined as the immunodominant clone. CDR3 amino acid sequences were screened for sharing across subjects and were compared with published repertoires and the VDJdb database. TCRdb's own reprocessing of the public reads used fastp at Q25 and MiXCR and kept productive beta chains. For every CDR3 protein sequence, its rows merge into one entry that carries the most common genes and DNA. These V and J calls rely on TCRdb rather than the paper's analysis. This sample holds around 210,000 distinct CDR3 sequences; over 55% were observed only once. About 60% of the sample comes from the top ten.

The patients picked for sequencing were ones in whom flow cytometry had shown an expansion of CD8+CD57+ cells. Severe acquired aplastic anemia was diagnosed in all patients according to International Study of Aplastic Anemia and Agranulocytosis and Camitta criteria. Patients had received no therapy at the time of blood sampling. The study deep-sequenced TCR repertoires of sorted CD4+ and CD8+ blood T cells from severe aplastic anemia patients and healthy subjects. In the USA, patient enrollment took place under clinicaltrials.gov protocols 00001620, 01623167, 00001397, 00071045, 00081523 and 00961064. Ficoll-Paque density gradient centrifugation was used to isolate peripheral blood mononuclear cells. CD4+ and CD8+ T cells were sorted by FACS or magnetic beads before DNA extraction. In regard to this clonotype: The specificity of this receptor is unknown. Base qualities were left out, and no much larger clone turns up one base away.

CDR1 LNHNV and CDR2 YYDKDF are derived from the germline V gene (reference sequence). V loses 0 bases of germline sequence and J loses 8 bases, and the interval between the two ends is 8 bases. The CDR3 numbers 13 residues from cysteine through phenylalanine. Only the CDR3 DNA is retained, 39 bases long and in frame from the first base. This TCR derives from a human donor with aplastic anemia. What was sequenced was sorted CD4+, CD8+, or CD8+CD57+ T cells (not recorded which) from PBMCs. Here the chain combines TRBV15 and TRBJ2-1, with the D gene call left open. The CDR3 protein: CATSREEFDEQFF. The sequenced DNA is TGTGCCACCAGCAGAGAAGAATTCGATGAGCAGTTCTTC.